This TCR beta chain was profiled in a study of identical twins. Remarks on this clonotype: The antigen is undetermined.

Template switching supplied a universal primer site; unique molecular identifiers were carried on the cDNA. MiXCR, applied by TCRdb to the 5' RACE reads, yields one record per CDR3 protein. In the table there are approximately 350,000 distinct CDR3 sequences, 12% of which are singletons. V lost 6 bases to trimming and J lost 4 bases; unmatched junction nucleotides: 12. Germline V gene data show CDR1 as SGHRS and CDR2 as YFSETQ. The CDR3 has 16 amino acids. Whole-study findings and limits: Twins' surplus sharing was weaker for beta out-of-frame sequences. Model-predicted out-of-frame TCR alpha sharing fell below observed values in monozygotic twins.

These same data were also listed under a study on yellow fever vaccine responses in identical twins.

Sequencing used CD8+ T cells sorted from blood. This clonotype was obtained from a woman aged 18-29 years in good health. The V and J genes are TRBV5-1 and TRBJ1-1, with 10 nucleotides matching TRBD1. CDR3 loop: CASTRTGGALGTEAFF. DNA of the CDR3: TGCGCCAGCACCAGGACAGGGGGGGCTTTGGGCACTGAAGCTTTCTTT.